This entry is about one T cell receptor (beta chain). Its antigen is not identified. Sequencing used immunoSEQ multiplex PCR; TCRdb keeps in-frame clones, though not all of them. Here the sample spans fewer than 40,000 clones, around 80% being singletons. The sample is drawn from a study of memory CD4+ T cells and cytomegalovirus serostatus. Study-level background: This sample comes from healthy Belgian adults, eight or nine CMV seropositive, approximately 22 seronegative.

Overall study results and limits: Suggested: most of the CMV-linked TCR signature lies in CD4+ memory cells.

V was clipped by 4 bases and J by 4 bases; unmatched bases: 5. Germline V gene lookup returns CDR1 SGHNT and CDR2 YYREEE (reference sequence). CDR3 length: 13 amino acids. Single viable CD3+CD4+CD8-CD45RO+ cells were sorted as the memory CD4+ T cells. The source of this sequence is an adult in good health and CMV-seropositive. The sequencing input was memory CD4+ T cells from blood. This chain uses TRBV5-4 with TRBJ2-7; 7 bases are shared with TRBD1. The CDR3 bases are TGTGCCAGCAGCCCAGGGACAGCTTACGAGCAGTACTTC. It yields the protein CASSPGTAYEQYF.